This T cell receptor beta chain was identified in a study of blood T cells in healthy people across ages. Germline CDR1 reads SGHRS; CDR2 reads YFSETQ. The germline V and J ends were trimmed by 0 bases and 4 bases, with 12 bases remaining between them. The CDR3 is 15 residues long. This clonotype appeared a few times. Through a sample-barcoded 5' primer and a J-beta primer mix, a second PCR was run for roughly 7 to 12 cycles. TCRdb re-called the 5' RACE reads with MiXCR, one entry per CDR3 protein. The sample records about 720,000 distinct CDR3 sequences, about 20% being singletons. The chain recombines TRBV5-1 with TRBJ2-3; D is unclear. This TCR came from a man in his 70s in good health. The source material was blood. CDR3 nucleotide sequence: TGCGCCAGCAGCTTGGCCGGGTCTGTGGCAGATACGCAGTATTTT. This sequence encodes CASSLAGSVADTQYF.